This T cell receptor (beta chain) emerged from a study of a mutant IDH1 vaccine in newly diagnosed glioma. Study context: Vaccines were begun 4-6 weeks after radiotherapy alone, or with temozolomide cycles. Treatment recipients were approximately 60% male and around 40% female, and their mean age was about 39 years. Patients had received radiotherapy, temozolomide, or both previously, most receiving both.

Indicated time point: week 35, safety follow-up. Every vaccination contained 300 ug of the mutant IDH1 20-mer peptide and was paired with topical imiquimod. Worth noting for this clone: What it recognizes is unknown.

There are 15 residues in the CDR3. V was cut by 0 bases and J by 8 bases, with 14 bases left in between. CDR1 is SGHTS, CDR2 YDEGEE, per germline. The protocol was immunoSEQ multiplex PCR, while the TCRdb copy is restricted to in-frame clones and leaves out a portion. The sample has some 45,000 clones, 83% seen once. The rearrangement uses TRBV5-8 and TRBJ1-4; no definite D call. The material was PBMCs, obtained from a glioma patient whose treatment included an IDH1 peptide vaccine. This sequence was found in a woman in her 50s with glioma. CDR3 protein: CASSLGARNFEKLFF. DNA for the CDR3: TGTGCCAGCAGCTTGGGGGCCAGAAACTTCGAAAAACTGTTTTTT.